This note documents a single T cell receptor (beta chain) sequence. The data originate from a study of monozygotic twins with inflammatory bowel disease. The CDR3 covers 13 residues. Per the germline V gene, CDR1 is SGHRS and CDR2 is YFSETQ. A 6-nucleotide sample barcode was carried by the UMIs, which template switching added. Following a re-call of the 5' RACE reads, TCRdb has one entry per CDR3 protein and lacks DNA. Recorded for this sample: about 93,000 distinct CDR3 sequences. This rearrangement joins TRBV5-1 to TRBJ2-4; the D call of TRBD1 rests on TCRdb alone, since no DNA is present to check it. Sequencing was performed on blood. The clonotype comes from a human donor with ulcerative colitis or Crohn's disease, or a healthy co-twin of an affected twin (not recorded which). The CDR3 reads CASSAGVVGIQYF.